The entry that follows covers one T cell receptor beta chain sequence. Random hexamers primed reverse transcription of about 0.45 to 1 ug RNA. It was immunoSEQ multiplex PCR that amplified TCR beta CDR3 across 54 Vbeta and 13 Jbeta. TCRdb re-called the immunoSEQ multiplex PCR reads through MiXCR, storing one row per CDR3 protein. The sample has some 100,000 distinct CDR3 sequences; 85% to 95% are singletons. Healthy donors served as the controls. They were matched for age and sex. TEMRA cells were enriched by FACS, while CD8+ and CD4+ T cells were obtained through a negative isolation that was performed magnetically. Germline V gene data show CDR1 as SGHAT and CDR2 as FQNNGV. The CDR3 totals 14 residues. Trimming stripped 7 bases from V and 4 bases from J, with 13 bases between. The sample originates from a study of CD8 T cells in Susac syndrome.

This TCR was recovered from a human donor in good health. The chain carries TRBV11-2 and TRBJ2-2, with D possibly matching TRBD1 (6 bases). The sample was CD8+ T cells from PBMCs. The CDR3 loop reads CASITAGVTGELFF. The CDR3 DNA sequence: TGTGCCAGCATTACTGCAGGGGTCACCGGGGAGCTGTTTTTT. The variable domain in full, completed from reference TRBV11-2 and TRBJ2-2, reads EAGVAQSPRYKIIEKRQSVAFWCNPISGHATLYWYQQILGQGPKLLIQFQNNGVVDDSQLPKDRFSAERLKGVDSTLKIQPAKLEDSAVYLCASITAGVTGELFFGEGSRLTVL.